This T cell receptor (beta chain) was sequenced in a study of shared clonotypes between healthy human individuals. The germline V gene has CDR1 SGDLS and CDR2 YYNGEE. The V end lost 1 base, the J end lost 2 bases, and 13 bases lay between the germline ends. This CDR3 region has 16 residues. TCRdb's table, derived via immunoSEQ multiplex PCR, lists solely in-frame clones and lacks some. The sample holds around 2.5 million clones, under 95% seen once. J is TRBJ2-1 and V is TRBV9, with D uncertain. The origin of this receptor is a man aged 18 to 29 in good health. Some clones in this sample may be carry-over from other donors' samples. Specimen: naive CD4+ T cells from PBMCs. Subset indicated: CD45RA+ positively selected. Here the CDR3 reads CASSVSTGGAYNEQFF. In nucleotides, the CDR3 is TGTGCCAGCAGCGTATCCACCGGCGGAGCCTACAATGAGCAGTTCTTC.